The source of this T cell receptor beta chain is a study of blood T cells in healthy people across ages. Whole-study findings and limits: The CMV status of each donor remained undetermined, and this could have confounded shifts in expanded clonotypes.

A second PCR of about 6 to 12 cycles used a sample-barcoded 5' primer and a J-beta primer mix. Via MiXCR, TCRdb re-called the 5' RACE reads, giving one row per CDR3 protein. The sample lists just over 1 million distinct CDR3 sequences, over 35% occurring once. The germline CDR1 and CDR2 sequences are LGHNA and YNFKEQ. The CDR3 runs 14 residues. Trimming removed 0 bases from V and 10 bases from J, with 15 bases in between. Comment on this clonotype: Its matching antigen is unknown.

Material for sequencing was blood. This chain joins TRBV4-2 and TRBJ1-2; no reliable D call. The clonotype originates from a woman in her fifties or sixties in good health. CDR3 coding DNA: TGTGCCAGCAGCCAAGATCCCGACGCGGGAGTCTACACCTTC. Translating gives CASSQDPDAGVYTF.